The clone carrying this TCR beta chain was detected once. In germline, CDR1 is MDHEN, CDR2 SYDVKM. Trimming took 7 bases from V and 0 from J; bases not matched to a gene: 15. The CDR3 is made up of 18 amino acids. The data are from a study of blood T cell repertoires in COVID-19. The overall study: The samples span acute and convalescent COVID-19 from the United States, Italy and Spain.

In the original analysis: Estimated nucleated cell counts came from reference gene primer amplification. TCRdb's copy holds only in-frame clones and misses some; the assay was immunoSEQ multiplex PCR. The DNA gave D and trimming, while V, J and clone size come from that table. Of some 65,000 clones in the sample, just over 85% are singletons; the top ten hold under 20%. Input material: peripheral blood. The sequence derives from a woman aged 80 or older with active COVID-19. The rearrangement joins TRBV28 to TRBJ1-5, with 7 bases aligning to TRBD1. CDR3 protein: CASTTQGGTDYSNQPQHF. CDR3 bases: TGTGCCAGCACTACCCAGGGCGGGACAGACTATAGCAATCAGCCCCAGCATTTT. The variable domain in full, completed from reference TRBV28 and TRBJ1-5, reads DVKVTQSSRYLVKRTGEKVFLECVQDMDHENMFWYRQDPGLGLRLIYFSYDVKMKEKGDIPEGYSVSREKKERFSLILESASTNQTSMYLCASTTQGGTDYSNQPQHFGDGTRLSIL.